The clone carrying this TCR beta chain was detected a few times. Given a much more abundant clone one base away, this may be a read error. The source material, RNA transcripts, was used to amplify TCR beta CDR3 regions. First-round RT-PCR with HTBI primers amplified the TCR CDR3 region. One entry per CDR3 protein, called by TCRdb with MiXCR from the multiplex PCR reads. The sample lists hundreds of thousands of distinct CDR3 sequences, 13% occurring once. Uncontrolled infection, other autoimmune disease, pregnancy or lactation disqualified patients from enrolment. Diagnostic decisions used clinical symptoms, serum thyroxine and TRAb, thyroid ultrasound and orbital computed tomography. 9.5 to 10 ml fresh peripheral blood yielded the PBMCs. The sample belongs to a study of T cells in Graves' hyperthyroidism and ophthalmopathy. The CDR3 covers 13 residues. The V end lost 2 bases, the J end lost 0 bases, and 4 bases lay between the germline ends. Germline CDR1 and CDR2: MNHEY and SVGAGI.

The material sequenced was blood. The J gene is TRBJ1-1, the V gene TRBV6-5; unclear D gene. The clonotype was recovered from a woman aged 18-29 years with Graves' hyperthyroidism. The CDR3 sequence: CASSYDVNTEAFF. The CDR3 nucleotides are TGTGCCAGCAGTTACGACGTGAACACTGAAGCTTTCTTT.